The 14 T cell receptor beta chains listed next were all sequenced from one sample in a study of blood T cell repertoires in COVID-19. Data came from immunoSEQ multiplex PCR; TCRdb stores just in-frame clones and leaves some out. Of roughly 90,000 clones detected, about 85% appear once; the ten largest clones hold over 10%. Sequences were obtained from peripheral blood. All receptors derive from a human donor in a cohort sampled during active COVID-19.

The genes are TRBV7-6 and TRBJ1-2; D gene unclear. Per germline, CDR1 SGHVS and CDR2 FNYEAQ. This CDR3 comprises 13 residues. The ends were cut back, 0 bases at V and 4 bases at J, with 6 bases in the middle. CDR3 DNA: TGTGCCAGCAGCTTAGCCGGTTCCTATGGCTACACCTTC. As protein: CASSLAGSYGYTF.

V gene TRBV13 combines with J gene TRBJ2-1; perhaps TRBD1 as D (5 bases). Germline lookup yields CDR1 PRHDT and CDR2 FYEKMQ (reference sequence). The germline V and J ends were trimmed by 5 bases and 0 bases, with 11 bases remaining between them. The CDR3 covers 15 residues. The CDR3 DNA sequence: TGTGCCAGCAGCCAAAGGGGCAACTCCTACAATGAGCAGTTCTTC. It specifies CASSQRGNSYNEQFF.

The genes are TRBV29-1 and TRBJ1-5; a possible D gene is TRBD1 (6 bases). The CDR3 extends over 15 amino acids. Deletions cut 4 bases from V and 8 bases from J, with 21 bases between. Germline lookup yields CDR1 SQVTM and CDR2 ANQGSEA. CDR3: CSVGQGLKGQEPQHF. Here the CDR3 DNA reads TGCAGCGTTGGGCAGGGGTTGAAGGGGCAAGAGCCCCAGCATTTT.

This clone has just one count. The CDR3 sequence: CASSVVGRRAKNIQYF. Here the CDR3 DNA reads TGTGCCAGCAGCGTAGTGGGCAGAAGGGCCAAAAACATTCAGTACTTC. The rearrangement links TRBV9 to TRBJ2-4; D unresolved. CDR3 length: 16 amino acids. CDR1 is SGDLS and CDR2 is YYNGEE in the germline V gene. Trimming left V 0 bases short and J 1 base short, with 11 bases between.

This chain joins TRBV4-2 and TRBJ1-2, with 10 positions matching TRBD1. The germline V gene encodes CDR1 LGHNA and CDR2 YNFKEQ. CDR3 length: 16 amino acids. After removal of 2 bases from V and 8 bases from J, the junction contained 11 bases not matched to a gene. For the CDR3, the DNA is TGTGCCAGCAGCCAACGCCATCTCGACAGGGGGCAAGGCTACACCTTC. Translating it yields CASSQRHLDRGQGYTF.

The chain uses TRBV29-1 and TRBJ1-2, with TRBD1 matching over 8 bases. CDR3 length equals 12 residues. Losses at the gene ends were 6 bases for V and 7 bases for J; bases not matched to a gene: 7. CDR1 SQVTM and CDR2 ANQGSEA come from the germline V gene. CDR3 residues: CSVDRDRSGYTF. CDR3 DNA: TGCAGCGTCGACCGGGACAGGTCTGGCTACACCTTC.

The V gene is TRBV9, the J gene TRBJ2-4; 15 nucleotides line up with TRBD2. The CDR3 loop spans 16 amino acids. V was clipped by 4 bases and J by 7 bases; unmatched bases: 6. Germline CDR1 SGDLS, CDR2 YYNGEE. The CDR3 sequence is CASSPGTSGRRNIQYF. CDR3 DNA sequence: TGTGCCAGCAGCCCCGGGACTAGCGGGAGGAGGAACATTCAGTACTTC.

This rearrangement joins TRBV7-2 to TRBJ2-5; the match to TRBD2 covers 12 bases. V lost 6 bases, J lost 4 bases, and 3 bases stayed unmatched. Germline lookup yields CDR1 SGHTA and CDR2 FQGNSA. The CDR3 is 14 residues long. Here the CDR3 DNA reads TGTGCCAGCAGATCGGGACTAGCGGGAGAGACCCAGTACTTC. It is translated as CASRSGLAGETQYF.

The gene calls are TRBV23-1 and TRBJ1-4, with D maybe TRBD1 (6 bases). TRBV23-1 counts as an open reading frame of uncertain function. There are 16 residues in the CDR3. V was shortened by 0 bases and J by 3 bases, with 11 bases between the two germline ends. CDR3 in amino acids: CASSQSRGHANEKLFF. In DNA form, the CDR3 reads TGCGCCAGCAGTCAATCAAGGGGACACGCTAATGAAAAACTGTTTTTT.

Written as DNA, the CDR3 is TGTGCCAGCAGCCGAGAGACGACAGGGGGGGTTGGCTACACCTTC. Its translation is CASSRETTGGVGYTF. The V call is TRBV11-2, the J call TRBJ1-2; 9 bases match TRBD1. CDR1 is SGHAT, CDR2 FQNNGV, per germline. The CDR3 runs to 15 residues. The V and J ends lost 5 bases and 7 bases, in that order; junction bases with no gene match: 11.

This clone was seen a single time. This chain joins TRBV19 and TRBJ1-4, with D possibly being TRBD1 (5 bases). The V gene's germline CDR1 is LNHDA and CDR2 SQIVND (reference sequence). The CDR3 is 12 residues long. Trimming took off 9 bases at V and 8 bases at J, with 13 bases between the two ends. CDR3 in amino acids: CASRRVAEKLFF. The CDR3 nucleotides read TGTGCCAGCCGCAGGGTGGCGGAAAAACTGTTTTTT.

The CDR3 sequence is CASSLADRPTGELFF. In nucleotides, the CDR3 is TGCGCCAGCAGCTTGGCCGACAGACCCACCGGGGAGCTGTTTTTT. The V and J genes are TRBV5-1 and TRBJ2-2, with a tentative D call TRBD1 (5 bases). V dropped 0 bases and J dropped 4 bases, with 10 bases sitting between them. The germline V gene encodes CDR1 SGHRS and CDR2 YFSETQ. There are 15 residues in the CDR3.

DNA of the CDR3: TGTGCCAGCAGCTCTTACTTCGATTTAGCCAAAAACATTCAGTACTTC. It codes for CASSSYFDLAKNIQYF. V and J are TRBV11-2 and TRBJ2-4; D call uncertain. V lost 4 bases and J 0 bases, leaving 13 bases between the germline ends. Germline V gene lookup returns CDR1 SGHAT and CDR2 FQNNGV. This CDR3 spans 16 amino acids.

This chain uses TRBV18 with TRBJ2-5, with 13 bases lining up with TRBD2. With 4 bases clipped from V and 2 bases from J, the junction kept 10 bases outside the gene matches. Germline lookup yields CDR1 KGHSH and CDR2 LQKENI. The CDR3 is 18 amino acids. The CDR3 region has the DNA TGTGCCAGCTCACTTCAAGCTCCGGGACTAGCGGGACAAGAGACCCAGTACTTC. It yields the protein CASSLQAPGLAGQETQYF.